These T cell receptor beta chains were read from a single sample in a study of shared clonotypes between healthy human individuals. Produced via immunoSEQ multiplex PCR; TCRdb's table is partial and in-frame only. The repertoire holds more than 2 million clones, more than 90% seen once, with around 0.13% in the top ten. The sequenced material came from naive CD4+ T cells sorted from blood. The source is a man aged 18 to 29 in good health. The CDR3 runs from the conserved cysteine through the conserved F or W. The D gene is left open where the match is weak. Only some rows state a clone size, as once, few, many or a class for expanded clones.

D gene,V gene,J gene,clone size,CDR3 protein,CDR3 DNA
.,TRBV6-1,TRBJ1-1,.,CASSLKGNTEAFF,TGTGCCAGCAGCCTTAAGGGAAACACTGAAGCTTTCTTT
TRBD1,TRBV6-1,TRBJ2-1,.,CASSGTGTGKHNEQFF,TGTGCCAGCAGTGGCACCGGGACAGGTAAACACAATGAGCAGTTCTTC
TRBD1,TRBV5-4,TRBJ1-1,.,CASSRPEGAHTEAFF,TGTGCCAGCAGCCGCCCGGAGGGGGCCCACACTGAAGCTTTCTTT
.,TRBV29-1,TRBJ2-3,once,CSVSSGDTQYF,TGCAGCGTCTCCTCCGGAGATACGCAGTATTTT
.,TRBV4-1,TRBJ2-7,.,CASSQVIGPEQYF,TGCGCCAGCAGCCAAGTGATTGGACCCGAGCAGTACTTC
TRBD2,TRBV9,TRBJ2-5,once,CASSAGLAGAQETQYF,TGTGCCAGCAGCGCTGGACTAGCGGGGGCGCAAGAGACCCAGTACTTC
.,TRBV18,TRBJ2-4,.,CASSPPPQGNIQYF,TGTGCCAGCTCACCCCCCCCGCAGGGAAACATTCAGTACTTC
.,TRBV6-5,TRBJ2-7,.,CASRSGTGGYEQYF,TGTGCCAGCAGGTCCGGGACTGGGGGGTACGAGCAGTACTTC
TRBD2,TRBV7-2,TRBJ2-7,.,CASSLAAGEFYEQYF,TGTGCCAGCAGCTTAGCGGCGGGAGAGTTCTACGAGCAGTACTTC
.,TRBV2,TRBJ2-2,.,CASGVTGELFF,TGTGCCAGCGGCGTCACCGGGGAGCTGTTTTTT
.,TRBV2,TRBJ2-1,.,CASRQRNEQFF,TGTGCCAGTCGGCAGAGAAATGAGCAGTTCTTC
TRBD1,TRBV4-3,TRBJ1-1,.,CASSQAGQGSNTEAFF,TGCGCCAGCAGCCAAGCTGGACAGGGATCGAACACTGAAGCTTTCTTT
TRBD2,TRBV6-5,TRBJ2-1,.,CASSYAGLAGQGEQFF,TGTGCCAGCAGTTACGCGGGACTAGCGGGCCAGGGTGAGCAGTTCTTC
.,TRBV28,TRBJ1-3,.,CASSLYGNTIYF,TGTGCCAGCAGTTTATACGGAAACACCATATATTTT
.,TRBV7-2,TRBJ2-7,.,CASSPRSPGEQYF,TGTGCCAGCAGCCCGAGATCCCCGGGGGAGCAGTACTTC
.,TRBV1,TRBJ2-3,.,CTSRSKRTDTQYF,TGCACCAGCAGGTCAAAACGCACAGATACGCAGTATTTT
.,TRBV5-1,TRBJ1-2,.,CASSLTTTYGYTF,TGCGCCAGCAGCTTAACGACAACGTATGGCTACACCTTC
.,TRBV6-5,TRBJ1-6,.,CASPNQHF,TGTGCCAGCCCAAACCAACACTTT
.,TRBV5-1,TRBJ1-1,.,CASSAGESRAEAFF,TGCGCCAGCAGCGCTGGGGAATCGAGGGCTGAAGCTTTCTTT
.,TRBV6-1,TRBJ1-3,.,CASSDGRSGNTIYF,TGTGCCAGCAGTGACGGTCGCTCTGGAAACACCATATATTTT
.,TRBV6-1,TRBJ2-7,once,CASSTSRDPYYEQYF,TGTGCCAGCTCGACGTCCCGGGACCCTTACTACGAGCAGTACTTC
TRBD2,TRBV6-1,TRBJ2-1,.,CASREWGLAGAYDYNEQFF,TGTGCCAGCAGGGAATGGGGACTAGCGGGAGCCTATGACTACAATGAGCAGTTCTTC
TRBD1,TRBV5-1,TRBJ1-2,.,CASSSWAGQGRYGYTF,TGCGCCAGCAGCTCCTGGGCGGGACAGGGACGCTATGGCTACACCTTC
TRBD1,TRBV6-5,TRBJ2-5,.,CASSYSTGGAKTQYF,TGTGCCAGCAGTTACTCGACAGGGGGCGCGAAGACCCAGTACTTC
TRBD2,TRBV7-2,TRBJ2-1,.,CASSLVAGSYNEQFF,TGTGCCAGCAGCTTAGTAGCGGGGTCCTACAATGAGCAGTTCTTC
.,TRBV6-1,TRBJ2-7,.,CASRAGPTTYEQYF,TGTGCCAGCAGGGCGGGACCGACGACCTACGAGCAGTACTTC
.,TRBV5-5,TRBJ2-7,.,CASSLPLGGEQVRGHEQYF,TGTGCCAGCAGCTTGCCCTTAGGGGGAGAGCAGGTCAGGGGCCACGAGCAGTACTTC
TRBD1,TRBV4-1,TRBJ2-6,.,CASSQDRGDRGEAGANVLTF,TGCGCCAGCAGCCAAGATCGGGGGGACAGGGGTGAGGCTGGGGCCAACGTCCTGACTTTC
.,TRBV11-2,TRBJ2-3,.,CASSKRTGIVTDTQYF,TGTGCCAGCAGCAAAAGAACAGGGATTGTCACAGATACGCAGTATTTT
.,TRBV2,TRBJ2-2,.,CASSPSPAGSGELFF,TGTGCCAGCAGCCCCTCACCAGCGGGCTCCGGGGAGCTGTTTTTT
.,TRBV2,TRBJ2-2,few,CASSEAWSTGELFF,TGTGCCAGCAGTGAAGCCTGGTCAACCGGGGAGCTGTTTTTT
.,TRBV2,TRBJ2-3,.,CASSVEDHNTDTQYF,TGTGCCAGCAGTGTGGAGGACCACAACACAGATACGCAGTATTTT
.,TRBV6-5,TRBJ2-5,.,CASSWGGEETQYF,TGTGCCAGCAGTTGGGGTGGGGAAGAGACCCAGTACTTC
.,TRBV6-1,TRBJ2-7,.,CASSGSAAGPYEQYF,TGTGCCAGCAGTGGGTCGGCGGCAGGGCCCTACGAGCAGTACTTC
.,TRBV5-1,TRBJ2-2,.,CASSGGTVYGGELFF,TGCGCCAGCAGCGGAGGGACAGTTTACGGCGGGGAGCTGTTTTTT
.,TRBV7-2,TRBJ2-5,.,CASSLPGRAWETQYF,TGTGCCAGCAGCTTACCGGGGCGGGCGTGGGAGACCCAGTACTTC
.,TRBV6-6,TRBJ2-7,.,CASTGGWEQYF,TGTGCCAGCACGGGGGGCTGGGAGCAGTACTTC
TRBD1,TRBV6-5,TRBJ1-1,.,CASSRQGIGAFF,TGTGCCAGCAGTAGACAGGGGATTGGGGCTTTCTTT
TRBD2,TRBV7-6,TRBJ2-1,.,CASTSSGGPYNEQFF,TGTGCCAGCACATCTAGCGGGGGGCCCTACAATGAGCAGTTCTTC
.,TRBV11-3,TRBJ2-5,.,CASSQGTQETQYF,TGTGCCAGCAGCCAGGGGACTCAAGAGACCCAGTACTTC
TRBD1,TRBV2,TRBJ1-1,.,CASSEAGTGGGKKAFF,TGTGCCAGCAGTGAAGCGGGGACAGGGGGGGGCAAGAAAGCTTTCTTT
TRBD1,TRBV7-3,TRBJ2-6,.,CASSRTGMMAGANVLTF,TGTGCCAGCAGCCGGACAGGGATGATGGCCGGGGCCAACGTCCTGACTTTC
.,TRBV30,TRBJ1-2,.,CAWYDTGGLRLTTGYTF,TGTGCCTGGTATGATACCGGGGGACTGAGACTAACCACTGGCTACACCTTC
.,TRBV11-2,TRBJ1-4,.,CASSLGWDRRNNEKLFF,TGTGCCAGCAGCTTAGGGTGGGACCGAAGGAATAATGAAAAACTGTTTTTT